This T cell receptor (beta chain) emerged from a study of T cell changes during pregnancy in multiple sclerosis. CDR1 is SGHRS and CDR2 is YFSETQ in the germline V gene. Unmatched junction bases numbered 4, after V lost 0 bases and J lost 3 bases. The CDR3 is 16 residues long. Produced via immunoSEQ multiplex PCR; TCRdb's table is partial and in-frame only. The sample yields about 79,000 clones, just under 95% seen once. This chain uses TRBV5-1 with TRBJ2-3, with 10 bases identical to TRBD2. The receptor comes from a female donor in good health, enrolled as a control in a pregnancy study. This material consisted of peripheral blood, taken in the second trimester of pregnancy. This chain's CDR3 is CASSLGLAGETDTQYF. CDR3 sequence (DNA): TGCGCCAGCAGCTTGGGTCTAGCGGGGGAAACAGATACGCAGTATTTT.